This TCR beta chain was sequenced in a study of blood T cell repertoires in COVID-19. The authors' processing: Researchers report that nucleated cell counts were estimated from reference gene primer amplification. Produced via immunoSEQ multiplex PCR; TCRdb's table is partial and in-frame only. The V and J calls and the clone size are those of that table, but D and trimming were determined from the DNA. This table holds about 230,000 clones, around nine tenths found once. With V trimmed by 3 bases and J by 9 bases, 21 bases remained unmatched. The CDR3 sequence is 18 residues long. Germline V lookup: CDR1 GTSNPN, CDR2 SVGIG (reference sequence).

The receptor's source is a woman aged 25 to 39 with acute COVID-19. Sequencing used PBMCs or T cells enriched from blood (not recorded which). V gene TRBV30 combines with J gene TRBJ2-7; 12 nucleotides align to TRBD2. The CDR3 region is CAWSRGLAGGPSNRRQYF. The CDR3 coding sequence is TGTGCCTGGAGCCGTGGGCTAGCGGGGGGGCCATCCAATCGGCGGCAGTACTTC. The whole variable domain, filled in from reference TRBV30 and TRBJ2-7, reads SQTIHQWPATLVQPVGSPLSLECTVEGTSNPNLYWYRQAAGRGLQLLFYSVGIGQISSEVPQNLSASRPQDRQFILSSKKLLLSDSGFYLCAWSRGLAGGPSNRRQYFGPGTRLTVT.